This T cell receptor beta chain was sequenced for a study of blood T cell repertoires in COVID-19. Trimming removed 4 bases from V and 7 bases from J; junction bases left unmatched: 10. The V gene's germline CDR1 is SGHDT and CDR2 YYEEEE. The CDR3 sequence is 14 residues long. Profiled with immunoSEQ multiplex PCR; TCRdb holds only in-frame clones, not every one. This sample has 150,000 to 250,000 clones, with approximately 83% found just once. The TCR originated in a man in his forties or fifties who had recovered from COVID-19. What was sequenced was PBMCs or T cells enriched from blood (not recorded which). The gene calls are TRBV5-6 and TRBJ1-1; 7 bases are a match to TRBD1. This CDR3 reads CASSRQGVGGEAFF. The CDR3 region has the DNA TGTGCCAGCAGCCGACAGGGTGTTGGTGGTGAAGCTTTCTTT.